This record covers a single T cell receptor beta chain. The antigen is not known. From the reads, TCRdb called clonotypes with MiXCR, one entry per CDR3 protein. The table lists 500,000 to 600,000 distinct CDR3 sequences, 16% of them singletons, with under 30% in the top ten. This sample stems from a study of T cell repertoires in cytomegalovirus infection. The study, taken as a whole, reports: HLA-C-restricted CMV-specific TCR beta clonotypes prevailed in the ex vivo response. Using cumulative public TCR beta family frequency, the authors identified those who carried CMV together with the relevant HLA.

Germline V gene data show CDR1 as KGHSH and CDR2 as LQKENI. CDR3 length equals 18 residues. V lost 1 base to trimming and J lost 0 bases, with 16 bases between them. The sequenced sample consisted of CD8+ T cells from PBMCs. The origin of this receptor is a human donor in good health (CMV status not recorded). Some clones in this sample may be carry-over from other donors' samples. The V and J genes are TRBV18 and TRBJ1-3, with D perhaps TRBD1 (6 bases). CDR3 sequence reads: CASSPQGHRRSSGNTIYF. CDR3 bases: TGTGCCAGCTCACCACAGGGACACCGCCGATCCTCTGGAAACACCATATATTTT.